The 7 T cell receptor beta chains below come from one sample, sequenced in a study of blood T cell repertoires in COVID-19 (dated by TCRdb to 2019 to 2021). The method was the immunoSEQ multiplex PCR assay. TCRdb limited this immuneACCESS table to in-frame rearrangements with V and J called. A share of clones is missing; checked studies link under half to unresolved V genes, and the rest is unexplained. Counted in this sample were some 300,000 clones; approximately 90% of them appeared once. Roughly 6.3% of the sample lies in the top ten. The sample consisted of peripheral blood. The receptors shown here come from a woman between 50 and 59 years old with COVID-19, enrolled during active disease.

This chain links TRBV7-6 with TRBJ2-7; 15 bases align to TRBD2. The CDR3 is 19 amino acids. Germline CDR1 reads SGHVS; CDR2 reads FNYEAQ. The V segment lost 5 bases and the J segment 4 bases; nucleotides outside the gene matches: 15. The CDR3 region is CASSAWTSGRATHPYEQYF. CDR3 in DNA: TGTGCCAGCAGCGCCTGGACTAGCGGGAGGGCCACCCACCCTTACGAGCAGTACTTC.

This clone was seen once. The V call is TRBV11-2, the J call TRBJ1-1; D is uncertain. This CDR3 is built from 16 residues. V lost 1 base and J 0 bases, leaving 12 bases between the germline ends. Germline V gene lookup returns CDR1 SGHAT and CDR2 FQNNGV. CDR3 sequence: CASSLVAGVMNTEAFF. The CDR3 DNA is TGTGCCAGCAGCTTAGTTGCGGGTGTAATGAACACTGAAGCTTTCTTT. Based on the CDR3 plus reference TRBV11-2 and TRBJ1-1, the full variable domain is EAGVAQSPRYKIIEKRQSVAFWCNPISGHATLYWYQQILGQGPKLLIQFQNNGVVDDSQLPKDRFSAERLKGVDSTLKIQPAKLEDSAVYLCASSLVAGVMNTEAFFGQGTRLTVV.

The chain is built from TRBV9 and TRBJ1-3, with 8 bases matching TRBD1. This CDR3 has 14 residues. J gave up 2 bases and V 4 bases, and 2 bases lay outside the gene matches. Germline loops: CDR1 SGDLS, CDR2 YYNGEE. CDR3 in DNA: TGTGCCAGCAGCCGGGACAGGCCTGGAAACACCATATATTTT. Amino acids: CASSRDRPGNTIYF.

The J gene is TRBJ2-7, the V gene TRBV30, with 8 bases matching TRBD1. Germline V gene data show CDR1 as GTSNPN and CDR2 as SVGIG (reference sequence). The CDR3 totals 16 residues. J was trimmed by 2 bases and V by 0 bases; bases with no gene match: 9. CDR3 sequence (DNA): TGTGCCTGGAGTGTTCTGGGACAGGCGCGAACCTACGAGCAGTACTTC. It translates to CAWSVLGQARTYEQYF.

The V call is TRBV5-1, the J call TRBJ2-1; 9 nucleotides line up with TRBD2. The CDR3 totals 17 residues. Germline-derived CDR1 and CDR2 are SGHRS and YFSETQ. The J segment lost 7 bases and the V segment lost 6 bases, leaving 17 bases of the junction unmatched. Here the CDR3 DNA reads TGCGCCAGCACCCCCTCCGAGCGGATAGCGGGAGTTAATGAGCAGTTCTTC. Translation: CASTPSERIAGVNEQFF.

This rearrangement joins TRBV28 to TRBJ2-7, with TRBD1 identical over 11 bases. The CDR3 has 15 amino acids. V lost 7 bases to trimming and J lost 3 bases; unmatched junction nucleotides: 8. The germline CDR1 and CDR2 sequences are MDHEN and SYDVKM. The CDR3 region is CASTSPGTGGYEQYF. The DNA for the CDR3 is TGTGCCAGCACCTCTCCCGGGACAGGGGGCTACGAGCAGTACTTC.

This clone appeared a single time. The J gene is TRBJ1-2, the V gene TRBV13; D gene ambiguous. CDR1 PRHDT and CDR2 FYEKMQ come from the germline V gene (reference sequence). The germline V and J ends were trimmed by 2 bases and 10 bases, with 17 bases remaining between them. The CDR3 consists of 14 residues. The CDR3 region has the DNA TGTGCCAGCAGCTTACGCCTAAACGTTTTGGTCTACACCTTC. It is translated as CASSLRLNVLVYTF.